The 21 T cell receptor beta chains listed next were all sequenced from one sample in a study of post-analysis software for immune sequencing data. Unique molecular identifiers were present in the TCR beta cDNA libraries. MiXCR, run by TCRdb on the PCR reads, gives a single entry per CDR3 protein. The sample yields fewer than 550,000 distinct CDR3 sequences, around 34% seen once. Overall study results and limits: In patients, TRBV5-6, TRBV5-1 and TRBV20-1 belonged to roughly 5 TRBV segments found more frequently than in controls.

For these TCRs, the target antigens are not known. Material: blood. The receptors originated from a girl aged 2-17 years with multiple sclerosis.

This chain uses TRBV20-1 with TRBJ2-5, with D possibly matching TRBD2 (5 bases). The J call may be incorrect, as the DNA end agrees better with TRBJ2-7. The CDR3 covers 14 residues. Germline loops: CDR1 DFQATT, CDR2 SNEGSKA (reference sequence). In nucleotides, the CDR3 is TGCAGTGCTAGAGATAAGGAGGATGCGGGCGAGCAGTACTTC. It specifies CSARDKEDAGEQYF.

This clonotype was counted only a few times. The junction differs from germline at one of its ends, possibly a read error. The chain recombines TRBV5-6 with TRBJ1-1, with D hard to call. This CDR3 region has 16 residues. The germline V gene has CDR1 SGHDT and CDR2 YYEEEE. CDR3 protein: CASSLAEVGLNTEAFF. The CDR3 DNA reads TGTGCCAGTAGCTTGGCAGAAGTAGGATTGAACACTGAAGCTTTCTTT.

This sequence joins TRBV24-1 and TRBJ2-1; tentatively, D is TRBD1 (6 bases). Germline V lookup: CDR1 KGHDR, CDR2 SFDVKD. The CDR3 is made up of 17 amino acids. Trimming cost V 4 bases and J 0 bases, with 15 bases left between them. The CDR3 bases are TGTGCCACCAGTGACTCCACTCAGGGGAGCTCCTACAATGAGCAGTTCTTC. This gives the protein CATSDSTQGSSYNEQFF.

This chain uses TRBV9 with TRBJ2-5, with 9 positions matching TRBD1. CDR1 SGDLS and CDR2 YYNGEE come from the germline V gene. V lost 4 bases and J lost 2; bases outside the gene matches: 9. This CDR3 contains 16 residues. The DNA of the CDR3 is TGTGCCAGCAGCACAGGGACAGGGCTTTTACAAGAGACCCAGTACTTC. Residues: CASSTGTGLLQETQYF.

The V and J genes are TRBV7-9 and TRBJ1-2; D gene unclear. Deletions cut 5 bases from V and 5 bases from J, with 12 bases between. The germline CDR1 and CDR2 sequences are SEHNR and FQNEAQ (reference sequence). The CDR3 covers 13 residues. DNA for the CDR3: TGTGCCAGCAGCATGGATCGGGGTTATGGCTACACCTTC. This gives the protein CASSMDRGYGYTF.

This chain uses TRBV3-1 with TRBJ2-2; possible D gene TRBD1, 5 bases. V lost 11 bases to trimming and J lost 0 bases, with 13 bases between them. Germline V CDR1 and CDR2: LGHDT, YNNKEL (reference sequence). The CDR3 totals 14 residues. The chain's CDR3 is CASLGQANTGELFF. The CDR3 nucleotides read TGTGCCTCATTGGGGCAGGCGAACACCGGGGAGCTGTTTTTT.

There are many counts of this clonotype. This sequence joins TRBV6-5 and TRBJ2-6; maybe TRBD1 (6 bases). This CDR3 is built from 16 residues. Trimming pared 0 bases from V and 1 base from J, leaving 7 bases between. Looked up from germline, CDR1 is MNHEY and CDR2 is SVGAGI. The chain's CDR3 is CASSYSTGSGANVLTF. CDR3 coding DNA: TGTGCCAGCAGTTACTCGACAGGTTCTGGGGCCAACGTCCTGACTTTC.

V usage is TRBV12-3 or TRBV12-4 and J usage is TRBJ2-3; D is possibly TRBD2 (6 bases). This CDR3 has 14 residues. V was pared by 3 bases and J by 8 bases, with 15 bases between. The CDR3 sequence is CASSLAEGRATQYF. CDR3 in DNA: TGTGCCAGCAGTTTGGCGGAGGGCCGGGCTACGCAGTATTTT.

This chain joins TRBV7-8 and TRBJ2-5; D tentatively reads TRBD1 or TRBD2 (5 bases each). The CDR3 is 15 residues long. V dropped 1 base and J dropped 4 bases, with 13 bases sitting between them. Germline lookup yields CDR1 SGHVS and CDR2 FQNEAQ. CDR3 loop: CASSLGGYGGETQYF. In nucleotides, the CDR3 is TGTGCCAGCAGCTTAGGGGGGTACGGAGGAGAGACCCAGTACTTC.

The table lists this clonotype with a few counts. CDR3 protein: CASSLNSLAKNIQYF. DNA of the CDR3: TGTGCCAGCAGTTTAAACTCCCTAGCCAAAAACATTCAGTACTTC. V usage is TRBV28 and J usage is TRBJ2-4; D unresolved. CDR3 size: 15 residues. CDR1 is MDHEN, CDR2 SYDVKM, per germline. The V end was cut by 2 bases, the J end by 0 bases, with 8 bases between.

This clonotype was counted between two and nine times. The chain combines TRBV4-1 with TRBJ1-2, with TRBD1 as a possible D gene (6 bases). CDR3 length: 15 residues. Deletions cut 3 bases from V and 2 bases from J, with 13 bases between. Germline CDR1 reads MGHRA; CDR2 reads YSYEKL. The CDR3 DNA sequence: TGCGCCAGCAGCCATCCCGCGACAGGCAACTATGGCTACACCTTC. Amino acids: CASSHPATGNYGYTF.

In its sample, this clonotype was seen a few times. The rearrangement joins TRBV29-1 to TRBJ2-7, with D maybe TRBD2 (7 bases). This CDR3 spans 13 amino acids. CDR1 and CDR2 from the germline V gene are SQVTM and ANQGSEA. V was pared by 4 bases and J by 4 bases, with 14 bases between. The CDR3, as DNA: TGCAGCGTTGTAGGGGGGGATGGGTACGAGCAGTACTTC. Translated, it gives CSVVGGDGYEQYF.

Many counts were recorded for this clonotype. In DNA, the CDR3 is TGTGCCACCAGTGACAGCCGGACAGGGCAAGAGACCCAGTACTTC. Amino acids: CATSDSRTGQETQYF. The chain recombines TRBV24-1 with TRBJ2-5, with 8 bases fitting TRBD1. The V and J ends lost 4 bases and 2 bases, in that order; junction bases with no gene match: 5. This CDR3 region has 15 residues. Germline CDR1 and CDR2: KGHDR and SFDVKD.

This clonotype was seen a few times. This chain connects TRBV4-2 to TRBJ2-7; D possibly corresponds to TRBD1 (5 bases). Trimming cost V 5 bases and J 2 bases, with 10 bases left between them. CDR1 is LGHNA and CDR2 is YNFKEQ in the germline V gene. The CDR3 totals 13 residues. This chain's CDR3 is CASSGAEAYEQYF. DNA for the CDR3: TGTGCCAGCAGCGGGGCCGAGGCCTACGAGCAGTACTTC.

This clonotype was seen more than once but under ten times. The V call is TRBV20-1, the J call TRBJ2-1, with 11 bases aligning to TRBD2. The CDR3 is 15 residues long. V shed 5 bases, J shed 4 bases, and the junction held 7 bases outside the gene matches. Germline CDR1 and CDR2: DFQATT and SNEGSKA (reference sequence). The CDR3 loop is CSALKTSGAYNEQFF. CDR3 nucleotides: TGCAGTGCTCTGAAGACTAGCGGGGCTTACAATGAGCAGTTCTTC.

The rearrangement joins TRBV29-1 to TRBJ2-5; 10 nucleotides line up with TRBD2. V was pared by 5 bases and J by 3 bases, with 9 bases of the junction left unmatched. Germline-derived CDR1 and CDR2 are SQVTM and ANQGSEA. The length of the CDR3 is 15 residues. Here the CDR3 reads CSVQSGGAFEETQYF. CDR3 DNA sequence: TGCAGCGTTCAGAGCGGGGGGGCCTTCGAAGAGACCCAGTACTTC.

This clonotype was counted a few times. The chain couples TRBV5-1 to TRBJ2-3; D perhaps matches TRBD1 (6 bases). The V gene lost 3 bases and the J gene lost 5 bases, with 13 bases spanning the gap. The CDR3 loop spans 14 amino acids. Germline CDR1 SGHRS, CDR2 YFSETQ. The CDR3 nucleotides are TGCGCCAGCAGCTCCACAGGGTCCGGAGATACGCAGTATTTT. Translated: CASSSTGSGDTQYF.

The gene calls are TRBV29-1 and TRBJ1-2; weak D call: TRBD1 (6 bases). Germline assignment: CDR1 SQVTM and CDR2 ANQGSEA. CDR3 size: 12 residues. The CDR3 protein is CSVRGSGYGYTF. CDR3 sequence (DNA): TGCAGTGTCAGGGGTAGCGGCTATGGCTACACCTTC.

This chain uses TRBV10-1 with TRBJ2-3, with 9 nucleotides matching TRBD2. There are 14 residues in the CDR3. CDR1 is WNHNN, CDR2 SYGVQD, per germline (reference sequence). The trim removed 5 bases at V and 9 bases at J, leaving 9 bases unmatched. The CDR3 spells CASSKAASGVTQYF. The CDR3 region has the DNA TGCGCCAGCAGTAAGGCGGCTAGCGGGGTCACGCAGTATTTT.

This clonotype was detected only a few times. This chain uses TRBV6-4 with TRBJ1-5, with D perhaps matching TRBD1 (5 bases). The V end lost 10 bases, the J end lost 7 bases, and 17 bases lay between the germline ends. This CDR3 region has 13 residues. The V gene's germline CDR1 is MRHNA and CDR2 SNTAGT. CDR3 region: CAIIGTGVQPQHF. The CDR3 DNA follows: TGTGCCATTATCGGGACGGGGGTACAGCCCCAGCATTTT.

This clonotype was seen more than once but under ten times. The chain is built from TRBV7-2 and TRBJ1-6, with D possibly TRBD1 on 6 matching bases. The CDR3 spans 14 residues. Germline CDR1 reads SGHTA; CDR2 reads FQGNSA. Trimming took 5 bases from V and 10 from J, leaving 15 bases between them. The CDR3 DNA sequence: TGTGCCAGCAGCCTAACAGGGCCAGACTCACCCCTCCACTTT. This gives the protein CASSLTGPDSPLHF.